Given below is one TCR beta chain in context. The sample belongs to a study of identical twins. A template switching step contributed a universal primer site, while unique molecular identifiers were present in the cDNA. Each CDR3 protein is one row after TCRdb ran MiXCR on the 5' RACE reads. The data show some 730,000 distinct CDR3 sequences, with about 18% seen just once and roughly 14% held by the top ten. The CDR3 is made up of 16 amino acids. The V end lost 5 bases, the J end lost 2 bases, and 17 bases lay between the germline ends. These data were also filed under a second study, of T cells expressing NK-cell markers. This second study notes: Source material for TCR beta repertoires consisted of sorted CD3+CD56+NKG2C+, CD3+CD56+NKG2C- and CD3+CD56-NKG2C+ T cells. Several experiments added an anti-gamma-delta TCR antibody to sort only alpha-beta TCR T cells. NKG2C+ dominant clonotypes from 5 to 7 donors made up about 1.0-8% of CD8+ T cells.

The receptor was derived from a woman aged 18-29 years in good health. The chain has TRBV12-3 or TRBV12-4 and TRBJ2-3, with D perhaps matching TRBD2 (6 bases). The sequenced sample was PBMCs. The CDR3 sequence: CASSPGTSLDTDTQYF. The CDR3 DNA sequence: TGTGCCAGCAGTCCAGGGACTTCCCTAGACACAGATACGCAGTATTTT.